The 17 T cell receptor beta chains in this list originate from one sample, sequenced in a study of T cell repertoires in cytomegalovirus infection. Each CDR3 protein gets one entry after TCRdb re-called the reads with MiXCR. Altogether about 900,000 distinct CDR3 sequences are present, around 30% being singletons, with the ten largest covering around 15%. These receptors have no known antigen. The specimen was cultured CD8+ T cells from PBMCs, collected from culture after CMV antigen stimulation. The receptors come from a human donor in good health (CMV status not recorded). Some clones in this sample may be carry-over from other donors' samples.

The genes are TRBV19 and TRBJ1-2; 8 bases are shared with TRBD1. V dropped 7 bases and J dropped 4; count of bases not matched to a gene: 8. The CDR3 extends over 14 amino acids. Germline CDR1 reads LNHDA; CDR2 reads SQIVND (reference sequence). The CDR3 protein is CASMGEDRAYGYTF. In DNA form, the CDR3 reads TGTGCCAGTATGGGAGAGGACAGGGCCTATGGCTACACCTTC.

This clonotype has ten or more counts. The V call is TRBV7-8, the J call TRBJ2-3; 7 nucleotides align to TRBD1. Germline CDR1 SGHVS, CDR2 FQNEAQ. V shed 3 bases, J shed 6 bases, and the junction held 18 bases outside the gene matches. The CDR3 spans 18 residues. The CDR3 nucleotides are TGTGCCAGCAGCTTTAATGCCGCAGGGGGTCAACTTCAGGATACGCAGTATTTT. Protein sequence: CASSFNAAGGQLQDTQYF.

V and J are TRBV7-6 and TRBJ2-5; tentative D call: TRBD2 (6 bases). The CDR3 consists of 17 residues. V gave up 5 bases and J gave up 0 bases, with 19 bases separating them. Germline CDR1 reads SGHVS; CDR2 reads FNYEAQ. The CDR3: CASSERSGGSYQETQYF. The CDR3 nucleotides are TGTGCCAGCAGCGAAAGGTCCGGGGGTAGTTACCAAGAGACCCAGTACTTC.

This clonotype was found a few times. The chain's CDR3 is CASSDYPTGSSYEQYF. CDR3 DNA: TGTGCCAGCAGTGATTACCCGACAGGGAGCTCCTACGAGCAGTACTTC. The chain has TRBV2 and TRBJ2-7; 7 bases match TRBD1. V shed 3 bases, J shed 0 bases, and the junction held 8 bases outside the gene matches. Germline V gives CDR1 SNHLY, CDR2 FYNNEI. The CDR3 has 16 amino acids.

The chain joins TRBV4-1 to TRBJ2-2; 8 bases agree with TRBD1. Trimming took 5 bases from V and 5 from J; bases not matched to a gene: 4. CDR1 is MGHRA and CDR2 is YSYEKL in the germline V gene. The CDR3 consists of 14 residues. CDR3 region: CASSVQGETGELFF. The DNA for the CDR3 is TGCGCCAGCAGCGTACAGGGGGAGACCGGGGAGCTGTTTTTT.

Note on this clonotype: The junction and the germline gene differ at one end; a read error may be behind it. The chain recombines TRBV13 with TRBJ2-1, with 9 bases fitting TRBD2. Germline loops: CDR1 PRHDT, CDR2 FYEKMQ (reference sequence). This CDR3 has 13 residues. The CDR3 nucleotides are TGCGCCAGCAGTGGGACTAGCTCCATTGAGCAGTTCTTC. It translates to CASSGTSSIEQFF.

In its sample, this clonotype was seen a few times. This sequence joins TRBV7-6 and TRBJ2-1, with TRBD2 identical over 9 bases. The CDR3 spans 16 residues. CDR1 and CDR2 (germline): SGHVS, FNYEAQ. The ends lost 4 bases at V and 7 bases at J; junction bases unmatched: 11. The CDR3 nucleotides read TGTGCCAGCAGCTCCCCAAATGGCGGGGGGGCAAATGAGCAGTTCTTC. As protein: CASSSPNGGGANEQFF.

This clonotype was seen repeatedly, ten times or more. The chain is built from TRBV6-1 and TRBJ1-1, with 9 bases fitting TRBD1. Looked up from germline, CDR1 is MNHNS and CDR2 is SASEGT. The CDR3 contains 17 residues. V lost 8 bases, J lost 1 base, and 14 bases stayed unmatched. CDR3 in DNA: TGTGCCAGCGCTAGTTGGGGGACAGGGAGAAAGAACACTGAAGCTTTCTTT. This sequence encodes CASASWGTGRKNTEAFF.

There are a few counts of this clonotype. This chain uses TRBV4-3 with TRBJ2-7; D gene unclear. The V end lost 0 bases, the J end lost 2 bases, and 5 bases lay between the germline ends. The CDR3 extends over 13 amino acids. Germline V gene data show CDR1 as LGHNA and CDR2 as YSLEER. CDR3 loop: CASSQDLTYEQYV. For the CDR3, the DNA is TGCGCCAGCAGCCAAGATCTCACCTACGAGCAGTACGTC.

CDR3 protein: CASSPGQGAGNEQFF. The CDR3, as DNA: TGTGCCAGCAGTCCGGGACAGGGCGCCGGCAATGAGCAGTTCTTC. The chain employs TRBV27 and TRBJ2-1, with 9 bases aligning to TRBD1. Germline V gene data show CDR1 as MNHEY and CDR2 as SMNVEV (reference sequence). The V segment lost 5 bases and the J segment 6 bases; nucleotides outside the gene matches: 8. This CDR3 region has 15 residues.

This clonotype was detected a few times. The CDR3 spells CASTQRDTRLDGYTF. CDR3 sequence (DNA): TGTGCCAGCACCCAACGGGACACCAGGTTGGATGGCTACACCTTC. The gene calls are TRBV6-2 or TRBV6-3 and TRBJ1-2, with D possibly TRBD1 on 6 matching bases. Trimming stripped 7 bases from V and 6 bases from J, with 21 bases between. CDR3 size: 15 residues. Germline V gene data show CDR1 as MNHEY and CDR2 as SVGEGT.

This clonotype was observed a few times. The chain joins TRBV20-1 to TRBJ1-1, with D unclear. Germline-derived CDR1 and CDR2 are DFQATT and SNEGSKA (reference sequence). CDR3 length equals 12 residues. The V gene lost 6 bases and the J gene lost 3 bases, with 11 bases spanning the gap. CDR3 region: CSAYARYTEAFF. CDR3 nucleotides: TGCAGTGCCTACGCGAGGTACACTGAAGCTTTCTTT.

This clonotype has more than one count but fewer than ten. V and J are TRBV7-9 and TRBJ1-2; D ambiguous. CDR1 and CDR2 from the germline V gene are SEHNR and FQNEAQ (reference sequence). V was pared by 0 bases and J by 5 bases, with 10 bases between. This CDR3 region has 14 residues. This CDR3 is CASSLAASGYGYTF. The CDR3 region has the DNA TGTGCCAGCAGCTTAGCCGCGTCGGGGTATGGCTACACCTTC.

In the case of this clonotype: A clone one base away is much larger, so this may be a read error. This chain uses TRBV27 with TRBJ1-5; TRBD1 matches at 10 bases. Germline V gene lookup returns CDR1 MNHEY and CDR2 SMNVEV (reference sequence). With V trimmed by 5 bases and J by 1 base, 2 bases remained unmatched. The CDR3 consists of 15 residues. Here the CDR3 DNA reads TGTGCCAGCAGTGAGGACAGGGGGAGCAATCAGCCCCAGCATTTT. Translation gives CASSEDRGSNQPQHF.

J is TRBJ2-7 and V is TRBV27, with 8 positions matching TRBD1. Germline assignment: CDR1 MNHEY and CDR2 SMNVEV (reference sequence). This CDR3 region has 11 residues. The CDR3 DNA reads as TGTGCCAGCCACAGGGGGAATAAGCAGTGCGTC. It codes for CASHRGNKQCV.

There are a few counts of this clonotype. CDR3 sequence: CASTKRPDRGGLYEQYF. In nucleotides, the CDR3 is TGTGCCAGCACCAAACGTCCGGACAGGGGAGGTCTCTACGAGCAGTACTTC. The V and J genes are TRBV6-5 and TRBJ2-7; 9 bases fit TRBD1. After removal of 7 bases from V and 3 bases from J, the junction contained 16 bases not matched to a gene. CDR1 and CDR2 (germline): MNHEY, SVGAGI. This CDR3 region has 17 residues.

This clonotype occurred a few times. This chain joins TRBV6-1 and TRBJ2-3, with 10 bases aligning to TRBD1. After removal of 6 bases from V and 4 bases from J, the junction contained 7 bases not matched to a gene. The CDR3 sequence is 15 residues long. The germline gives CDR1 MNHNS, CDR2 SASEGT. As DNA, the CDR3 is TGTGCCAGCAGCTGGACAGGGGGATGGGCAGATACGCAGTATTTT. Encoded protein: CASSWTGGWADTQYF.